These 11 T cell receptor beta chains came from one sample sequenced in a study of cytomegalovirus exposure and HLA in healthy donors. 13 Jbeta primers and 60 Vbeta primers were used for the PCR. TCRdb's copy holds only in-frame clones and misses some; the assay was immunoSEQ multiplex PCR. This sample carries some 150,000 clones, approximately 71% of them seen once, and the ten largest clones take 4.9%. Sequencing used PBMCs. Receptors originate from a woman aged 45-59 years in good health and CMV-seronegative.

The chain couples TRBV19 to TRBJ1-1; 7 nucleotides agree with TRBD1. V shed 3 bases and J 6 bases; nucleotides not matched to a gene: 13. This CDR3 comprises 16 residues. The germline CDR1 and CDR2 sequences are LNHDA and SQIVND (reference sequence). This chain's CDR3 is CASSMGTAIKRAEAFF. For the CDR3, the DNA is TGTGCCAGTAGTATGGGGACAGCCATTAAGAGGGCTGAAGCTTTCTTT.

Concerning this clone itself: Other DNA sequences in this specimen translate into the identical CDR3. This rearrangement joins TRBV19 to TRBJ2-5, with D perhaps matching TRBD1 (5 bases). The CDR3 runs 13 residues. The V and J ends lost 4 bases and 1 base respectively, with 7 bases between them. Germline CDR1 is LNHDA and CDR2 is SQIVND (reference sequence). The CDR3: CASSNGAQETQYF. In DNA, the CDR3 is TGTGCCAGTAGTAATGGGGCCCAAGAGACCCAGTACTTC.

The V and J genes are TRBV6-1 and TRBJ2-4; weak D call: TRBD2 (6 bases). Per germline, CDR1 MNHNS and CDR2 SASEGT. Trimming pared 4 bases from V and 9 bases from J, leaving 10 bases between. The CDR3 consists of 12 residues. The CDR3 DNA reads TGTGCCAGCAGTGGGGACTCGCCCATTCAGTACTTC. Its protein product is CASSGDSPIQYF.

This chain joins TRBV7-9 and TRBJ2-3; 11 nucleotides match TRBD2. Germline-derived CDR1 and CDR2 are SEHNR and FQNEAQ (reference sequence). This CDR3 comprises 17 residues. V shed 5 bases, J shed 2 bases, and the junction held 9 bases outside the gene matches. The CDR3 nucleotides read TGTGCCAGCAGCCGGGATAATAGCGGGGGGGCCACAGATACGCAGTATTTT. This translates into CASSRDNSGGATDTQYF.

The chain is built from TRBV29-1 and TRBJ2-5; 8 bases are a match to TRBD2. V shed 3 bases and J 5 bases; nucleotides not matched to a gene: 5. The CDR3 is 13 amino acids. In germline, CDR1 is SQVTM, CDR2 ANQGSEA. The CDR3: CSVDIGTSETQYF. The DNA for the CDR3 is TGCAGCGTTGACATAGGGACTAGTGAGACCCAGTACTTC.

The chain joins TRBV4-1 to TRBJ2-4; D is ambiguous. CDR1 is MGHRA and CDR2 is YSYEKL in the germline V gene. This CDR3 spans 18 amino acids. Trimming cost V 1 base and J 1 base, with 17 bases left between them. CDR3 nucleotide sequence: TGCGCCAGCAGCCAAGTTCGGAAGGCCGAGAGGGCCAAAAACATTCAGTACTTC. Its protein product is CASSQVRKAERAKNIQYF.

V is TRBV6-5 and J is TRBJ2-2; possible D gene TRBD2, 5 bases. This CDR3 has 14 residues. V gave up 0 bases and J gave up 7 bases, with 9 bases separating them. The germline V gene encodes CDR1 MNHEY and CDR2 SVGAGI. CDR3 sequence (DNA): TGTGCCAGCAGTTACTCGAACCGGGACGGGGAGCTGTTTTTT. Translating it yields CASSYSNRDGELFF.

This sequence joins TRBV15 and TRBJ2-7; the D is unclear. The V end lost 1 base, the J end lost 2 bases, and 9 bases lay between the germline ends. The CDR3 extends over 14 amino acids. Germline V gene data show CDR1 as LNHNV and CDR2 as YYDKDF (reference sequence). The CDR3 bases are TGTGCCACCAGCAGAGGGTCGAGAGCCTACGAGCAGTACTTC. Protein product: CATSRGSRAYEQYF.

The V call is TRBV19, the J call TRBJ2-1; D is possibly TRBD2 (6 bases). Germline-derived CDR1 and CDR2 are LNHDA and SQIVND (reference sequence). Trimming cost V 4 bases and J 5 bases, with 12 bases left between them. CDR3 length equals 14 residues. The CDR3 DNA follows: TGTGCCAGTAGTACGGGACTTCCCGACAATGAGCAGTTCTTC. Amino acids: CASSTGLPDNEQFF.

The chain has TRBV4-2 and TRBJ2-7, with TRBD2 matching over 10 bases. The CDR3 is 17 amino acids. Germline CDR1 LGHNA, CDR2 YNFKEQ. J lost 1 base, V lost 3 bases, and 9 bases had no gene match. CDR3 in DNA: TGTGCCAGCAGCCAGATTCTAGCGGGGGCCTTATCCTACGAGCAGTACTTC. Translated, it gives CASSQILAGALSYEQYF.

The gene calls are TRBV5-4 and TRBJ2-7, with TRBD1 identical over 9 bases. V trimming: 4 bases; J trimming: 7 bases; junction bases outside the gene matches: 12. Germline CDR1 reads SGHNT; CDR2 reads YYREEE (reference sequence). The CDR3 runs to 15 residues. In DNA, the CDR3 is TGTGCCAGCAGCACCGCTCTAGGACAGGGGTGGGAGCAGTACTTC. Its translation: CASSTALGQGWEQYF. Variable domain in full (rest from reference TRBV5-4 and TRBJ2-7): ETGVTQSPTHLIKTRGQQVTLRCSSQSGHNTVSWYQQALGQGPQFIFQYYREEENGRGNFPPRFSGLQFPNYSSELNVNALELDDSALYLCASSTALGQGWEQYFGPGTRLTVT.